This TCR beta chain is drawn from a study of T cells after yellow fever vaccination. TCRdb itself ran the 5' RACE reads through MiXCR, one entry per CDR3 protein. The sample consists of 620,000 or so distinct CDR3 sequences, around 17% of them appearing once. Germline CDR1 reads DFQATT; CDR2 reads SNEGSKA (reference sequence). This CDR3 spans 13 amino acids. The V and J ends lost 3 bases and 5 bases respectively, with 10 bases between them. This clonotype was counted only a few times. The TCR sequence derives from a man aged 18 to 35 who received the YFV17D yellow fever vaccine. The V and J genes are TRBV20-1 and TRBJ2-2; D is unclear. Material: PBMCs, obtained more than 4 days after the first yellow fever vaccination. The CDR3 here is CSARDPPTGELFF. As DNA, the CDR3 is TGCAGTGCTAGGGATCCCCCAACCGGGGAGCTGTTTTTT.